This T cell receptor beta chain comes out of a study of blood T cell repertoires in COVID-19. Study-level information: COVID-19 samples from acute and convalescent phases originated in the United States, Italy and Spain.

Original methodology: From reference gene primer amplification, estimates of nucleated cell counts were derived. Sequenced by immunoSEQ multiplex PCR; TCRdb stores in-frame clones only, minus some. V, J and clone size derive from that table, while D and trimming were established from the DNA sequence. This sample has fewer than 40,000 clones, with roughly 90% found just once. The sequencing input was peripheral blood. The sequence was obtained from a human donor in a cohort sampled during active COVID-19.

The CDR3 sequence: CASSIPRDRAYEQYF. Written as DNA, the CDR3 is TGTGCCAGCAGTATCCCCCGGGACAGGGCCTACGAGCAGTACTTC. The chain links TRBV28 to TRBJ2-7, with 9 positions matching TRBD1. CDR1 and CDR2 from the germline V gene are MDHEN and SYDVKM. The J segment lost 2 bases and the V segment lost 5 bases, leaving 7 bases of the junction unmatched. The CDR3 extends over 15 amino acids.